What follows is one T cell receptor beta chain and its context. Its antigen remains unidentified. From germline, CDR1 is GTSNPN and CDR2 SVGIG (reference sequence). J lost 2 bases, V lost 3 bases, and 8 bases had no gene match. The length of the CDR3 is 16 residues. This specimen comes from a study of blood T cells in healthy people across ages. Findings and limits, study-wide: Donors of long life had a larger count of naive CD4+ cells and greater diversity than aged donors.

For the second PCR, which ran for 7 to 11 cycles, a sample-barcoded 5' primer and a J-beta primer mix were used. TCRdb redid the calling of the 5' RACE reads with MiXCR, one entry per CDR3 protein. Here the sample spans 630,000 or so distinct CDR3 sequences, about 34% being singletons. Sequencing was done on a sample of blood. The sequence came from a woman over 75 in good health. The chain joins TRBV30 to TRBJ1-2; 11 bases map to TRBD1. DNA of the CDR3: TGTGCCTGGAGGTTCCGGACAGGGGGCGCCAACTATGGCTACACCTTC. Translated: CAWRFRTGGANYGYTF.